This T cell receptor beta chain is drawn from a study of shared T cell receptors in the human thymus. Germline-derived CDR1 and CDR2 are MNHEY and SMNVEV (reference sequence). The CDR3 extends over 13 amino acids. Trimming removed 5 bases from V and 7 bases from J; junction bases left unmatched: 7. TCRdb's table, derived via immunoSEQ multiplex PCR, lists solely in-frame clones and lacks some. The sample holds more than 300,000 clones, roughly 94% seen once. This chain connects TRBV27 to TRBJ2-7; 8 positions agree with TRBD2. This receptor was identified in a human donor. The specimen was thymocytes. In DNA form, the CDR3 reads TGTGCCAGCAGTAGCGGGACTAGTAATGAGCAGTACTTC. This encodes CASSSGTSNEQYF.